The next 14 T cell receptor beta chains were all read from a single sample in a study of OX40 agonist ivuxolimab in advanced cancers. Clones were sequenced by immunoSEQ multiplex PCR, and TCRdb holds only the in-frame ones, with some missing. The sample records roughly 19,000 clones, approximately 83% being singletons. The starting material was CD4+ or CD8+ T cells sorted from blood, obtained in a trial of the OX40 agonist ivuxolimab. The receptors stem from an adult with an advanced solid tumor such as melanoma, head and neck, liver or kidney cancer.

The J gene is TRBJ1-1, the V gene TRBV9; D is unresolved. The CDR3 runs 12 residues. Between the trimmed V and J ends, which lost 7 bases and 0 bases, there was a span of 7 bases. Germline V gives CDR1 SGDLS, CDR2 YYNGEE. CDR3 coding DNA: TGTGCCAGCGCCAGGATGAACACTGAAGCTTTCTTT. This codes for CASARMNTEAFF. The variable domain in full, completed from reference TRBV9 and TRBJ1-1, reads DSGVTQTPKHLITATGQRVTLRCSPRSGDLSVYWYQQSLDQGLQFLIQYYNGEERAKGNILERFSAQQFPDLHSELNLSSLELGDSALYFCASARMNTEAFFGQGTRLTVV.

The genes are TRBV7-8 and TRBJ1-2; D ambiguous. The V and J ends lost 5 bases and 5 bases respectively, with 6 bases between them. The germline gives CDR1 SGHVS, CDR2 FQNEAQ. The CDR3 contains 11 residues. The CDR3 spells CASSAPYGYTF. In nucleotides, the CDR3 is TGTGCCAGCAGCGCGCCGTATGGCTACACCTTC. Full variable domain (outside the CDR3, taken from reference TRBV7-8 and TRBJ1-2): GAGVSQSPRYKVAKRGQDVALRCDPISGHVSLFWYQQALGQGPEFLTYFQNEAQLDKSGLPSDRFFAERPEGSVSTLKIQRTQQEDSAVYLCASSAPYGYTFGSGTRLTVV.

The chain links TRBV19 to TRBJ2-7; TRBD1 agrees at 9 bases. The V segment lost 3 bases and the J segment 1 base; nucleotides outside the gene matches: 10. CDR1 is LNHDA and CDR2 is SQIVND in the germline V gene (reference sequence). This CDR3 spans 17 amino acids. CDR3: CASSMLGRTGASYEQYF. The CDR3 DNA sequence: TGTGCCAGTAGTATGTTGGGTAGGACAGGGGCTTCCTACGAGCAGTACTTC.

This CDR3 reads CASSAGLAGNNEQFF. CDR3 bases: TGTGCCAGCAGCGCCGGACTAGCGGGTAACAATGAGCAGTTCTTC. The chain links TRBV7-3 to TRBJ2-1, with 11 bases fitting TRBD2. The CDR3 runs 15 residues. CDR1 and CDR2 from the germline V gene are SGHTA and FQGTGA. Trimming at V came to 5 bases and at J to 5 bases, leaving 5 bases not matched to a gene.

This clone occurred a few times. This chain connects TRBV6-5 to TRBJ1-5; D perhaps matches TRBD1 (6 bases). Trimming cost V 7 bases and J 4 bases, with 11 bases left between them. CDR1 and CDR2 from the germline V gene are MNHEY and SVGAGI. The CDR3 totals 13 residues. The CDR3 bases are TGTGCCAGCAAACGAACAGGGAATCAGCCCCAGCATTTT. Its translation is CASKRTGNQPQHF.

The CDR3, as DNA: TGTGCCAGCAGTCCCGCCGGGTTTGGCAATCAGCCCCAGCATTTT. Protein sequence: CASSPAGFGNQPQHF. The chain employs TRBV28 and TRBJ1-5, with D unresolved. The CDR3 covers 15 residues. The V end lost 5 bases, the J end lost 2 bases, and 13 bases lay between the germline ends. CDR1 and CDR2 (germline): MDHEN, SYDVKM.

The chain joins TRBV29-1 to TRBJ1-4; TRBD1 matches 10 bases. V shed 4 bases and J 8 bases; nucleotides not matched to a gene: 13. CDR1 and CDR2 (germline): SQVTM, ANQGSEA. CDR3 length: 16 residues. CDR3 sequence (DNA): TGCAGCGTTGGGCACGGGACAGGGGCCTTTGGGGAAAAACTGTTTTTT. As protein: CSVGHGTGAFGEKLFF.

The V gene is TRBV10-2, the J gene TRBJ1-5; perhaps TRBD1 as D (6 bases). V dropped 8 bases and J dropped 3 bases, with 11 bases sitting between them. Germline V gene data show CDR1 as WSHSY and CDR2 as SAAADI. The CDR3 runs to 13 residues. CDR3 in amino acids: CASGGLFNQPQHF. The DNA of the CDR3 is TGCGCCAGCGGGGGCCTCTTCAATCAGCCCCAGCATTTT.

In DNA, the CDR3 is TGTGCCAGCCGACCAGGACAGGGAATAACCTACGAGCAGTACTTC. Its protein is CASRPGQGITYEQYF. The chain joins TRBV28 to TRBJ2-7, with 8 bases fitting TRBD1. The J segment lost 2 bases and the V segment lost 8 bases, leaving 11 bases of the junction unmatched. The CDR3 loop spans 15 amino acids. CDR1 and CDR2 from the germline V gene are MDHEN and SYDVKM.

This clone was detected only a few times. The chain recombines TRBV5-6 with TRBJ2-1; D gene ambiguous. This CDR3 has 15 amino acids. Germline CDR1 reads SGHDT; CDR2 reads YYEEEE. V was pared by 1 base and J by 5 bases, with 13 bases between. CDR3 loop: CASSLWRSWDNEQFF. The CDR3 DNA follows: TGTGCCAGCAGCTTGTGGCGTTCTTGGGACAATGAGCAGTTCTTC.

This clone came up a few times. The J gene is TRBJ1-2, the V gene TRBV19, with 7 bases matching TRBD1. After removal of 6 bases from V and 4 bases from J, the junction contained 8 bases not matched to a gene. The germline gives CDR1 LNHDA, CDR2 SQIVND (reference sequence). The CDR3 consists of 14 residues. The CDR3, as DNA: TGTGCCAGTAGGACGGAGGGGGCTAGCTATGGCTACACCTTC. Its translation is CASRTEGASYGYTF.

V gene TRBV9 combines with J gene TRBJ2-1; 9 nucleotides agree with TRBD2. The CDR3 has 16 amino acids. J was trimmed by 0 bases and V by 4 bases; bases with no gene match: 5. In germline, CDR1 is SGDLS, CDR2 YYNGEE. The CDR3 loop reads CASSSSGGSSYNEQFF. The CDR3 nucleotides are TGTGCCAGCAGCTCGAGCGGGGGGTCCTCCTACAATGAGCAGTTCTTC.

The gene calls are TRBV7-9 and TRBJ2-1; 7 nucleotides agree with TRBD1. With 1 base clipped from V and 2 bases from J, the junction kept 5 bases outside the gene matches. The CDR3 covers 16 residues. CDR1 SEHNR and CDR2 FQNEAQ come from the germline V gene (reference sequence). CDR3 DNA sequence: TGTGCCAGCAGCTTAGTCCGGGACAGAGCCTACAATGAGCAGTTCTTC. Its protein product is CASSLVRDRAYNEQFF.

This chain uses TRBV28 with TRBJ2-1; 7 bases line up with TRBD2. V trimming: 6 bases; J trimming: 5 bases; junction bases outside the gene matches: 10. The CDR3 is made up of 15 amino acids. Germline lookup yields CDR1 MDHEN and CDR2 SYDVKM. The CDR3: CASSALAGVNNEQFF. The CDR3 DNA is TGTGCCAGCAGCGCTCTTGCGGGGGTAAACAATGAGCAGTTCTTC.